A single sample is the source of the 23 T cell receptor beta chains below, sequenced in a study of cytomegalovirus exposure and HLA in healthy donors. The PCR employed 60 Vbeta primers together with 13 Jbeta primers. TCRdb's copy holds only in-frame clones and misses some; the assay was immunoSEQ multiplex PCR. The repertoire consists of about 94,000 clones, with 50% to 80% occurring once and the leading ten covering around 4.2%. Input material: PBMCs. These receptors all stem from a man aged 25 to 45 in good health and CMV-seronegative.

This clone was counted a few times. The chain is built from TRBV5-1 and TRBJ1-5; TRBD1 aligns across 9 bases. Trimming took 4 bases from V and 6 from J; bases not matched to a gene: 5. Germline CDR1 SGHRS, CDR2 YFSETQ. The CDR3 is 14 amino acids. The CDR3 DNA is TGCGCCAGCAGCATGGACAGGGGAGGTCAGCCCCAGCATTTT. Translation gives CASSMDRGGQPQHF.

V usage is TRBV18 and J usage is TRBJ1-5; 8 positions agree with TRBD1. This CDR3 comprises 15 residues. CDR1 is KGHSH and CDR2 is LQKENI in the germline V gene. Trimming at V came to 5 bases and at J to 2 bases, leaving 5 bases not matched to a gene. The DNA of the CDR3 is TGTGCCAGCTCAGGACAGGGTCATGGCAATCAGCCCCAGCATTTT. Amino acid sequence: CASSGQGHGNQPQHF.

The V gene is TRBV7-8, the J gene TRBJ1-2; D not certain. CDR1 and CDR2 (germline): SGHVS, FQNEAQ. Trimming cost V 0 bases and J 2 bases, with 4 bases left between them. The CDR3 covers 13 residues. CDR3 nucleotides: TGTGCCAGCAGCTTAGCAGCCAACTATGGCTACACCTTC. Translating gives CASSLAANYGYTF.

The chain uses TRBV28 and TRBJ1-4; 9 nucleotides match TRBD1. V lost 1 base and J lost 7; bases outside the gene matches: 4. Germline lookup yields CDR1 MDHEN and CDR2 SYDVKM. This CDR3 is built from 15 residues. CDR3 loop: CASSLLGTGLEKLFF. The CDR3 coding sequence is TGTGCCAGCAGTTTATTAGGGACAGGGCTTGAAAAACTGTTTTTT. Variable domain in full (rest from reference TRBV28 and TRBJ1-4): DVKVTQSSRYLVKRTGEKVFLECVQDMDHENMFWYRQDPGLGLRLIYFSYDVKMKEKGDIPEGYSVSREKKERFSLILESASTNQTSMYLCASSLLGTGLEKLFFGSGTQLSVL.

V and J are TRBV7-2 and TRBJ2-2; weak D call: TRBD2 (5 bases). The germline V and J ends were trimmed by 6 bases and 6 bases, with 11 bases remaining between them. CDR1 and CDR2 from the germline V gene are SGHTA and FQGNSA. CDR3 length equals 13 residues. CDR3 amino acids: CASRDTRAGELFF. DNA for the CDR3: TGTGCCAGCAGAGACACGAGGGCCGGGGAGCTGTTTTTT.

The chain couples TRBV27 to TRBJ1-1; 7 bases map to TRBD1. The trim removed 4 bases at V and 5 bases at J, leaving 10 bases unmatched. CDR3 length equals 15 residues. From germline, CDR1 is MNHEY and CDR2 SMNVEV (reference sequence). CDR3 nucleotide sequence: TGTGCCAGCAGTTCACCTCGACAGGGTGGGACTGAAGCTTTCTTT. Amino acids: CASSSPRQGGTEAFF.

This clone was seen more than once but under ten times. The J gene is TRBJ2-1, the V gene TRBV10-3, with a weak D call TRBD2 (5 bases). The V end lost 6 bases, the J end lost 0 bases, and 18 bases lay between the germline ends. CDR1 ENHRY and CDR2 SYGVKD come from the germline V gene. The CDR3 runs to 17 residues. CDR3 in amino acids: CAIRDGRTPSSYNEQFF. Here the CDR3 DNA reads TGTGCCATCAGAGATGGACGGACTCCGAGCTCCTACAATGAGCAGTTCTTC.

The chain combines TRBV30 with TRBJ1-5, with 8 bases lining up with TRBD1. The CDR3 sequence is 13 residues long. Germline V gives CDR1 GTSNPN, CDR2 SVGIG (reference sequence). Losses at the gene ends were 7 bases for V and 0 bases for J; bases not matched to a gene: 2. Written as DNA, the CDR3 is TGTGCCTCGGGACAGGATAGCAATCAGCCCCAGCATTTT. Translation gives CASGQDSNQPQHF.

The J gene is TRBJ2-3, the V gene TRBV5-1, with 7 bases that match TRBD2. The CDR3 contains 13 residues. CDR1 and CDR2 from the germline V gene are SGHRS and YFSETQ. The junction had 2 bases not matched to a gene; V was cut back by 3 bases and J by 4 bases. CDR3 loop: CASSYGGSDTQYF. DNA of the CDR3: TGCGCCAGCAGCTACGGGGGGTCAGATACGCAGTATTTT.

The chain is built from TRBV2 and TRBJ1-4, with 8 bases fitting TRBD1. The J segment lost 1 base and the V segment lost 6 bases, leaving 7 bases of the junction unmatched. This CDR3 has 16 residues. Germline V lookup: CDR1 SNHLY, CDR2 FYNNEI. CDR3 sequence: CASSVRGHGTNEKLFF. The CDR3, as DNA: TGTGCCAGCAGCGTCAGGGGGCACGGAACTAATGAAAAACTGTTTTTT.

This clone has a single count. This chain joins TRBV5-1 and TRBJ2-7; a possible D gene is TRBD2 (5 bases). Germline V lookup: CDR1 SGHRS, CDR2 YFSETQ. The V end lost 4 bases, the J end lost 2 bases, and 25 bases lay between the germline ends. The CDR3 has 18 amino acids. DNA of the CDR3: TGCGCCAGCAGCCCGGAGGTAGAGGGCTTCGTCATTGCCTACGAGCAGTACTTC. This gives the protein CASSPEVEGFVIAYEQYF.

This chain connects TRBV7-2 to TRBJ2-7; TRBD2 aligns across 9 bases. The end of the DNA is better explained by TRBJ2-5, so the J call may be wrong. This CDR3 has 16 amino acids. Germline V lookup: CDR1 SGHTA, CDR2 FQGNSA. The DNA for the CDR3 is TGTGCCAGCAGCGCCCGACTAGCGGCACCATGGGAGACCCAGTACTTC. Its translation: CASSARLAAPWETQYF.

The gene calls are TRBV2 and TRBJ2-5; TRBD2 matches 12 bases. Germline V gene lookup returns CDR1 SNHLY and CDR2 FYNNEI. The CDR3 has 20 amino acids. V was pared by 6 bases and J by 1 base, with 18 bases of the junction left unmatched. As DNA, the CDR3 is TGTGCCAGCAGAGGTCGGACTAGCGGGACGGTACCCAGGGCCCAAGAGACCCAGTACTTC. This sequence encodes CASRGRTSGTVPRAQETQYF.

This chain joins TRBV5-1 and TRBJ2-7; 10 nucleotides agree with TRBD2. Germline CDR1 reads SGHRS; CDR2 reads YFSETQ. The CDR3 contains 13 residues. V was clipped by 7 bases and J by 4 bases; unmatched bases: 5. The CDR3 sequence is CASASGSYYEQYF. DNA of the CDR3: TGCGCCAGCGCTAGCGGGAGTTATTACGAGCAGTACTTC.

This sequence joins TRBV7-6 and TRBJ2-5, with 11 nucleotides matching TRBD2. The V gene's germline CDR1 is SGHVS and CDR2 FNYEAQ. The CDR3 has 16 residues. J gave up 3 bases and V 5 bases, and 8 bases lay outside the gene matches. The CDR3 DNA is TGTGCCAGCAGCCTAGAGCGGGGACTAGCGGAAGAGACCCAGTACTTC. Amino acid sequence: CASSLERGLAEETQYF.

The chain is built from TRBV4-2 and TRBJ1-4; no reliable D call. The length of the CDR3 is 14 residues. V was trimmed by 2 bases and J by 0 bases, leaving 4 bases between them. Germline V gene data show CDR1 as LGHNA and CDR2 as YNFKEQ. The CDR3 protein is CASSQHTTNEKLFF. The CDR3 DNA follows: TGTGCCAGCAGCCAACACACAACTAATGAAAAACTGTTTTTT.

The J gene is TRBJ1-1, the V gene TRBV7-8, with TRBD1 matching over 10 bases. Germline V CDR1 and CDR2: SGHVS, FQNEAQ. The CDR3 has 14 amino acids. The V segment lost 4 bases and the J segment 4 bases; nucleotides outside the gene matches: 3. Here the CDR3 reads CASSSRTGGTEAFF. The CDR3 bases are TGTGCCAGCAGCTCCCGGACAGGGGGCACTGAAGCTTTCTTT.

In its sample, this clone was seen a few times. This chain joins TRBV10-3 and TRBJ2-5; 14 nucleotides align to TRBD2. J gave up 5 bases and V 3 bases, and 8 bases lay outside the gene matches. Germline CDR1 and CDR2: ENHRY and SYGVKD. The CDR3 is made up of 17 amino acids. CDR3 residues: CAISEDPTSGRGETQYF. DNA for the CDR3: TGTGCCATCAGTGAAGATCCGACTAGCGGGAGGGGGGAGACCCAGTACTTC.

The chain employs TRBV4-2 and TRBJ1-3; 8 bases are a match to TRBD1. The V gene's germline CDR1 is LGHNA and CDR2 YNFKEQ. After removal of 2 bases from V and 0 bases from J, the junction contained 6 bases not matched to a gene. CDR3 size: 17 residues. CDR3 coding DNA: TGTGCCAGCAGCCAACCAAGGACAGGGAGCTCTGGAAACACCATATATTTT. Protein product: CASSQPRTGSSGNTIYF.

The chain combines TRBV2 with TRBJ1-2; 7 positions match TRBD1. V was clipped by 2 bases and J by 6 bases; unmatched bases: 9. Germline V gene sequence: CDR1 SNHLY, CDR2 FYNNEI. CDR3 length equals 15 residues. CDR3 region: CASSESPGGRDGYTF. The CDR3 nucleotides read TGTGCCAGCAGTGAATCGCCAGGGGGTCGCGATGGCTACACCTTC.

J is TRBJ1-1 and V is TRBV7-6; D is perhaps TRBD1 (6 bases). Germline-derived CDR1 and CDR2 are SGHVS and FNYEAQ. CDR3 length: 15 amino acids. Trimming removed 0 bases from V and 0 bases from J, with 8 bases in between. This chain's CDR3 is CASSLAGGLNTEAFF. The CDR3 coding sequence is TGTGCCAGCAGCTTAGCTGGGGGCTTGAACACTGAAGCTTTCTTT.

This clone was observed once. This chain joins TRBV6-1 and TRBJ1-5; TRBD1 might be the D (6 bases). Germline-derived CDR1 and CDR2 are MNHNS and SASEGT. V was clipped by 0 bases and J by 6 bases, with 9 bases between them. The CDR3 consists of 14 residues. The CDR3 DNA is TGTGCCAGCAGTGAAGCAAGGGGGATTCAGCCCCAGCATTTT. Translating it yields CASSEARGIQPQHF.

The rearrangement links TRBV6-1 to TRBJ1-5; possibly TRBD1 for D (6 bases). Trimming removed 4 bases at V and 3 bases at J, with 10 bases between. The CDR3 has 14 residues. Germline V gene data show CDR1 as MNHNS and CDR2 as SASEGT. CDR3 bases: TGTGCCAGCAGTGGGACAGCTAACAATCAGCCCCAGCATTTT. Translating gives CASSGTANNQPQHF.